This TCR beta chain was sequenced during a study of cytomegalovirus exposure and HLA in healthy donors. The CDR3 loop spans 15 amino acids. Germline loops: CDR1 LNHDA, CDR2 SQIVND (reference sequence). V dropped 0 bases and J dropped 4; count of bases not matched to a gene: 3. This clone was seen many times. Both 60 Vbeta primers and 13 Jbeta primers went into the PCR. Only in-frame clones appear in the TCRdb table, and some are missing; sequencing was by immunoSEQ multiplex PCR. The sample yields 110,000 or so clones, 70% to 85% seen once. V usage is TRBV19 and J usage is TRBJ2-1; 7 nucleotides match TRBD1. The sequence was obtained from a man aged 50 or older in good health and CMV-seropositive. The specimen was PBMCs. The CDR3 nucleotides are TGTGCCAGTAGTATAGATGGGACAGCTTACAATGAGCAGTTCTTC. Translated, it gives CASSIDGTAYNEQFF.